This is a list of T cell receptor beta chains from one sample in a study of T cells in Graves' hyperthyroidism and ophthalmopathy. TCRdb reprocessed the multiplex PCR reads via MiXCR and lists one record per CDR3 protein. The table includes about 50,000 distinct CDR3 sequences, around 48% detected once. The sequencing input was peripheral blood or thyroid tissue (not recorded which). The receptors come from a woman aged 45-60 years with Graves' hyperthyroidism. Each CDR3 is given with its conserved first and last residue. D genes are given only for firm matches. A row's size may be missing; if present it is once, few, many or a size class.

j_call: TRBJ2-7; d_call: TRBD1; v_call: TRBV20-1; clone_size: medium-sized; cdr3_aa: CSATRQGYEQYF; cdr3_nt: TGCAGTGCTACTAGACAGGGCTACGAGCAGTACTTC
j_call: TRBJ2-2; d_call: TRBD1; v_call: TRBV15; clone_size: many; cdr3_aa: CATSRDGQGNTGELFF; cdr3_nt: TGTGCCACCAGCAGAGATGGACAGGGGAACACCGGGGAGCTGTTTTTT
j_call: TRBJ2-3; d_call: NA; v_call: TRBV20-1; clone_size: NA; cdr3_aa: CSASTSWGDTQYF; cdr3_nt: TGCAGTGCTAGTACTAGTTGGGGAGATACGCAGTATTTT
j_call: TRBJ1-2; d_call: TRBD1; v_call: TRBV6-6; clone_size: many; cdr3_aa: CASTGQGVYGYTF; cdr3_nt: TGTGCCAGCACCGGACAGGGGGTCTATGGCTACACCTTC
j_call: TRBJ2-2; d_call: TRBD2; v_call: TRBV9; clone_size: NA; cdr3_aa: CASSGTREGSGELFF; cdr3_nt: TGTGCCAGCAGCGGAACCCGGGAGGGGTCCGGGGAGCTGTTTTTT
j_call: TRBJ1-4; d_call: NA; v_call: TRBV15; clone_size: NA; cdr3_aa: CATSRVNQPLFF; cdr3_nt: TGTGCCACCAGCAGAGTTAACCAGCCACTGTTTTTT
j_call: TRBJ2-5; d_call: TRBD2; v_call: TRBV20-1; clone_size: NA; cdr3_aa: CSARNSGRASVGETQYF; cdr3_nt: TGCAGTGCTAGGAATAGCGGGAGGGCCAGTGTAGGGGAGACCCAGTACTTC
j_call: TRBJ1-2; d_call: TRBD1; v_call: TRBV20-1; clone_size: NA; cdr3_aa: CSATEQGVDGDYGYTF; cdr3_nt: TGCAGTGCCACGGAACAGGGGGTTGACGGGGACTATGGCTACACCTTC
j_call: TRBJ2-7; d_call: TRBD1; v_call: TRBV20-1; clone_size: many; cdr3_aa: CSASTLGQGMREQYF; cdr3_nt: TGCAGTGCTAGTACCCTAGGACAGGGGATGAGGGAGCAGTACTTC
j_call: TRBJ2-2; d_call: NA; v_call: TRBV7-2; clone_size: NA; cdr3_aa: CTSSLNLNWVATGELFF; cdr3_nt: TGCACCAGCAGCTTAAATCTAAATTGGGTCGCCACCGGGGAGCTGTTTTTT
j_call: TRBJ2-5; d_call: TRBD2; v_call: TRBV4-2; clone_size: once; cdr3_aa: CAGSQASGSETQYF; cdr3_nt: TGTGCCGGCAGCCAAGCTAGCGGGAGTGAGACCCAGTACTTC
j_call: TRBJ1-2; d_call: NA; v_call: TRBV10-3; clone_size: NA; cdr3_aa: CAISLRSDYGYTF; cdr3_nt: TGTGCCATCAGCCTACGATCGGACTATGGCTACACCTTC
j_call: TRBJ1-5; d_call: NA; v_call: TRBV6-2/TRBV6-3; clone_size: once; cdr3_aa: CASKGGSDSNQPQHF; cdr3_nt: TGTGCCAGCAAGGGGGGTTCGGACAGTAATCAGCCCCAGCATTTT
j_call: TRBJ2-5; d_call: NA; v_call: TRBV2; clone_size: NA; cdr3_aa: CARRTAQETQYF; cdr3_nt: TGTGCCAGACGAACAGCCCAAGAGACCCAGTACTTC
j_call: TRBJ2-5; d_call: NA; v_call: TRBV27; clone_size: many; cdr3_aa: CASSLFQPGQETQYF; cdr3_nt: TGTGCCAGCAGTTTATTTCAACCAGGGCAAGAGACCCAGTACTTC
j_call: TRBJ2-3; d_call: NA; v_call: TRBV10-2; clone_size: many; cdr3_aa: CASSDYSGGVNTDTQYF; cdr3_nt: TGCGCCAGCAGTGACTACTCAGGAGGGGTCAACACAGATACGCAGTATTTT
j_call: TRBJ2-2; d_call: NA; v_call: TRBV19; clone_size: NA; cdr3_aa: CASSTGVQSTGELSF; cdr3_nt: TGTGCCAGTAGTACCGGGGTTCAGAGCACCGGGGAGCTGTCTTTT
j_call: TRBJ2-2; d_call: NA; v_call: TRBV12-3/TRBV12-4; clone_size: many; cdr3_aa: CASSLAGGPGELFF; cdr3_nt: TGTGCCAGCAGTTTAGCGGGGGGCCCCGGGGAGCTGTTTTTT
j_call: TRBJ1-1; d_call: NA; v_call: TRBV6-2/TRBV6-3; clone_size: NA; cdr3_aa: CASSRRTVNTEAFF; cdr3_nt: TGTGCCAGCAGTCGACGGACGGTGAACACTGAAGCTTTCTTT
j_call: TRBJ2-2; d_call: NA; v_call: TRBV6-6; clone_size: many; cdr3_aa: CASSYAIPGPTGELFF; cdr3_nt: TGTGCCAGCAGTTACGCTATTCCAGGACCCACCGGGGAGCTGTTTTTT
j_call: TRBJ1-3; d_call: NA; v_call: TRBV18; clone_size: NA; cdr3_aa: CASWDSGNTIYF; cdr3_nt: TGTGCCAGCTGGGACTCTGGAAACACCATATATTTT
j_call: TRBJ2-6; d_call: TRBD2; v_call: TRBV2; clone_size: NA; cdr3_aa: CASRRLAGEGSGANVLTF; cdr3_nt: TGTGCCAGCAGGAGACTAGCGGGAGAGGGCTCTGGGGCCAACGTCCTGACTTTC
j_call: TRBJ2-3; d_call: NA; v_call: TRBV24-1; clone_size: many; cdr3_aa: CATSDPGRHTQYF; cdr3_nt: TGTGCCACCAGTGACCCTGGACGGCATACGCAGTATTTT
j_call: TRBJ2-5; d_call: NA; v_call: TRBV7-9; clone_size: NA; cdr3_aa: CATTEDRGETQYF; cdr3_nt: TGTGCCACAACGGAGGATAGGGGAGAGACCCAGTACTTC
j_call: TRBJ1-5; d_call: NA; v_call: TRBV7-2; clone_size: NA; cdr3_aa: CASRSGTSGF; cdr3_nt: TGTGCCAGCAGATCCGGGACTAGCGGATTT
j_call: TRBJ1-5; d_call: NA; v_call: TRBV28; clone_size: many; cdr3_aa: CASSFVAGQNQPQHF; cdr3_nt: TGTGCCAGCAGTTTTGTGGCGGGACAAAATCAGCCCCAGCATTTT
j_call: TRBJ2-3; d_call: TRBD2; v_call: TRBV6-4; clone_size: many; cdr3_aa: CASSESGSRDTQYF; cdr3_nt: TGTGCCAGCAGTGAAAGCGGGAGCAGAGATACGCAGTATTTT
j_call: TRBJ2-7; d_call: NA; v_call: TRBV20-1; clone_size: NA; cdr3_aa: CSAREGGRGEQYF; cdr3_nt: TGCAGTGCTAGAGAGGGGGGCAGGGGGGAGCAGTACTTC
j_call: TRBJ1-4; d_call: NA; v_call: TRBV4-3; clone_size: many; cdr3_aa: CASSQEGGPRNEKLFF; cdr3_nt: TGCGCCAGCAGCCAAGAGGGAGGACCGCGGAATGAAAAACTGTTTTTT
j_call: TRBJ1-2; d_call: NA; v_call: TRBV29-1; clone_size: once; cdr3_aa: CSGIDRLGYTF; cdr3_nt: TGCAGCGGGATCGACAGGCTTGGCTACACCTTC
j_call: TRBJ1-2; d_call: TRBD1; v_call: TRBV29-1; clone_size: few; cdr3_aa: CSFTGALNYGYTF; cdr3_nt: TGCAGTTTTACAGGGGCCCTTAACTATGGCTACACCTTC
j_call: TRBJ1-2; d_call: NA; v_call: TRBV20-1; clone_size: many; cdr3_aa: CSATPQDRYGYTF; cdr3_nt: TGCAGTGCTACTCCCCAGGACCGCTATGGCTACACCTTC
j_call: TRBJ2-7; d_call: NA; v_call: TRBV4-1; clone_size: NA; cdr3_aa: CASSQEKKGPASYEQYF; cdr3_nt: TGCGCTAGCAGCCAAGAGAAGAAAGGACCTGCATCCTACGAGCAGTACTTC
j_call: TRBJ2-7; d_call: NA; v_call: TRBV15; clone_size: NA; cdr3_aa: CATSRDRGEVVQYF; cdr3_nt: TGTGCCACCAGCAGAGACAGAGGGGAAGTTGTGCAGTACTTC
j_call: TRBJ2-3; d_call: NA; v_call: TRBV11-2; clone_size: NA; cdr3_aa: CASSFGIRGGNTDTQYF; cdr3_nt: TGTGCCAGCAGCTTCGGCATCAGGGGAGGGAACACAGATACGCAGTATTTT
j_call: TRBJ1-2; d_call: NA; v_call: TRBV5-1; clone_size: NA; cdr3_aa: CASSPDINYGYTF; cdr3_nt: TGCGCCAGCTCACCGGACATTAACTATGGCTACACCTTC
j_call: TRBJ2-7; d_call: NA; v_call: TRBV6-2/TRBV6-3; clone_size: NA; cdr3_aa: CASARHATYEQHF; cdr3_nt: TGTGCCAGCGCGAGGCACGCGACCTACGAGCAGCACTTC
j_call: TRBJ2-2; d_call: NA; v_call: TRBV29-1; clone_size: NA; cdr3_aa: CSVWTGFGAGELFF; cdr3_nt: NA
j_call: TRBJ2-7; d_call: TRBD2; v_call: TRBV27; clone_size: many; cdr3_aa: CASSFLAGGPVEQYF; cdr3_nt: TGTGCCAGCAGTTTCCTAGCGGGAGGGCCTGTCGAGCAGTACTTC
j_call: TRBJ1-3; d_call: NA; v_call: TRBV11-2; clone_size: many; cdr3_aa: CASSLVLSWGAGNTIYF; cdr3_nt: TGTGCCAGCAGCTTAGTCCTCTCCTGGGGAGCTGGAAACACCATATATTTT
j_call: TRBJ2-5; d_call: NA; v_call: TRBV20-1; clone_size: NA; cdr3_aa: CSASGAETQYF; cdr3_nt: TGCAGTGCTAGCGGAGCAGAGACCCAGTACTTC
j_call: TRBJ2-5; d_call: NA; v_call: TRBV7-3; clone_size: NA; cdr3_aa: CASSFSGLQETQYF; cdr3_nt: TGTGCCAGCAGCTTCTCCGGACTACAAGAGACCCAGTACTTC
j_call: TRBJ2-5; d_call: NA; v_call: TRBV20-1; clone_size: NA; cdr3_aa: CSANPAGETQYF; cdr3_nt: TGCAGTGCTAACCCGGCGGGGGAGACCCAGTACTTC
j_call: TRBJ1-5; d_call: NA; v_call: TRBV4-1; clone_size: many; cdr3_aa: CASSQDERNQPQHF; cdr3_nt: TGCGCCAGCAGCCAAGATGAACGTAATCAGCCCCAGCATTTT
j_call: TRBJ1-5; d_call: NA; v_call: TRBV14; clone_size: many; cdr3_aa: CASSQGGGTQHF; cdr3_nt: TGTGCCAGCAGCCAGGGGGGCGGCACCCAGCATTTT
j_call: TRBJ2-2; d_call: TRBD2; v_call: TRBV20-1; clone_size: NA; cdr3_aa: CSASRTSGRAPGELFF; cdr3_nt: TGCAGTGCTTCCAGGACTAGCGGGAGGGCCCCCGGGGAGCTGTTTTTT
j_call: TRBJ1-3; d_call: NA; v_call: TRBV20-1; clone_size: many; cdr3_aa: CSARNSGNTIYF; cdr3_nt: TGCAGTGCTAGGAACTCTGGAAACACCATATATTTT
j_call: TRBJ2-5; d_call: NA; v_call: TRBV4-3; clone_size: NA; cdr3_aa: CASSQEPPETQYF; cdr3_nt: TGCGCCAGCAGCCAAGAGCCGCCGGAGACCCAGTACTTC
j_call: TRBJ1-4; d_call: TRBD1; v_call: TRBV20-1; clone_size: many; cdr3_aa: CSATGQGEKLFF; cdr3_nt: TGCAGTGCTACCGGACAGGGCGAAAAACTGTTTTTT
j_call: TRBJ1-2; d_call: TRBD1; v_call: TRBV5-6; clone_size: medium-sized; cdr3_aa: CASSLIQGANYGYTF; cdr3_nt: TGTGCCAGCAGCTTGATACAGGGGGCGAACTATGGCTACACCTTC
j_call: TRBJ1-2; d_call: NA; v_call: TRBV29-1; clone_size: many; cdr3_aa: CSVGLGAYGYTF; cdr3_nt: TGCAGCGTTGGGCTTGGAGCGTATGGCTACACCTTC
j_call: TRBJ1-4; d_call: TRBD1; v_call: TRBV12-3/TRBV12-4; clone_size: once; cdr3_aa: CASSVTGALNEKLFF; cdr3_nt: TGTGCCAGCAGTGTGACAGGGGCCCTGAATGAAAAACTGTTTTTT
j_call: TRBJ2-5; d_call: TRBD2; v_call: TRBV7-9; clone_size: few; cdr3_aa: CASSKRERQETQYF; cdr3_nt: TGTGCCAGCAGCAAGCGGGAGAGACAAGAGACCCAGTACTTC
j_call: TRBJ1-1; d_call: NA; v_call: TRBV19; clone_size: many; cdr3_aa: CASSIQGYTEAFF; cdr3_nt: TGTGCCAGTAGTATCCAGGGGTACACTGAAGCTTTCTTT
j_call: TRBJ1-5; d_call: TRBD1; v_call: TRBV6-1; clone_size: many; cdr3_aa: CASSMTGDGNQPQHF; cdr3_nt: TGTGCCAGCAGTATGACAGGGGATGGCAATCAGCCCCAGCATTTT
j_call: TRBJ2-7; d_call: NA; v_call: TRBV7-8; clone_size: many; cdr3_aa: CASSHLRRLGSYEQYF; cdr3_nt: TGTGCCAGCAGCCACCTTCGCCGCCTGGGGTCCTACGAGCAGTACTTC
j_call: TRBJ2-3; d_call: NA; v_call: TRBV9; clone_size: many; cdr3_aa: CASSAGGDTQYF; cdr3_nt: TGTGCCAGCAGCGCAGGAGGAGATACGCAGTATTTT